The 2 T cell receptor beta chains in this list originate from one sample, sequenced in a study of Graves' ophthalmopathy and Graves' hyperthyroidism. TCR beta CDR3 regions were amplified from RNA transcripts. The library came from an HTBI-primed first-round RT-PCR and a second-round multiplex PCR. From the multiplex PCR reads, TCRdb called clonotypes with MiXCR, one entry per CDR3 protein. Of over a million distinct CDR3 sequences listed, about 35% are singletons. The sequenced sample was peripheral blood or thyroid tissue (not recorded which). The receptors were gathered from an adult man with Graves' hyperthyroidism.

The genes are TRBV19 and TRBJ2-7, with TRBD2 matching over 12 bases. The V segment lost 4 bases and the J segment 0 bases; nucleotides outside the gene matches: 4. This CDR3 spans 16 amino acids. Germline V gene lookup returns CDR1 LNHDA and CDR2 SQIVND (reference sequence). The CDR3 DNA is TGTGCCAGTAGTACTTGGACTAGCGGGGTCTCCTACGAGCAGTACTTC. Protein product: CASSTWTSGVSYEQYF.

This clonotype was detected ten times or more. The V call is TRBV5-1, the J call TRBJ2-7, with D possibly TRBD2 on 5 matching bases. Germline CDR1 and CDR2: SGHRS and YFSETQ. The CDR3 has 15 amino acids. The ends were cut back, 3 bases at V and 0 bases at J, with 13 bases in the middle. CDR3 sequence reads: CASSSLIRGSYEQYF. CDR3 nucleotide sequence: TGCGCCAGCAGCTCCCTCATCCGGGGCTCCTACGAGCAGTACTTC.